These 15 T cell receptor beta chains came from one sample sequenced in a study of molecular identifiers for immune sequencing clone quantification. Using its own MiXCR run on the PCR reads, TCRdb lists one record per CDR3 protein. The sample includes about 640,000 distinct CDR3 sequences, about 20% of them seen just once. The sample consisted of naive CD8+ T cells from blood, with Jurkat cell RNA spiked in. The subset denotes: FACS-sorted CD8+CD4-CCR7+CD45RA+ naive T cells. The receptor set was obtained from a human donor in good health. Some libraries in this study had Jurkat cell RNA spiked in.

This clonotype was detected ten times or more. The chain carries TRBV27 and TRBJ2-5; 9 bases line up with TRBD1. There are 15 residues in the CDR3. Trimming at V came to 6 bases and at J to 8 bases, leaving 13 bases not matched to a gene. The germline gives CDR1 MNHEY, CDR2 SMNVEV (reference sequence). CDR3 sequence (DNA): TGTGCCAGCAGCCCGGGACAGGGTCTAAGAGTTACCCAGTACTTC. It encodes CASSPGQGLRVTQYF.

This clonotype was observed a few times. V usage is TRBV5-5 and J usage is TRBJ2-1; TRBD2 matches 9 bases. Trimming cost V 2 bases and J 6 bases; bases outside gene matches: 9. Germline CDR1 SGHKS, CDR2 YYEKEE (reference sequence). This CDR3 spans 16 amino acids. The CDR3 loop is CASSFGGSLAGNEQFF. The CDR3 DNA follows: TGTGCCAGCAGCTTTGGGGGATCACTAGCGGGCAATGAGCAGTTCTTC.

This clonotype was seen ten or more times. V gene TRBV13 combines with J gene TRBJ2-7, with D uncertain. With 7 bases removed from V and 4 bases from J, the gap between germline ends came to 17 bases. CDR1 and CDR2 (germline): PRHDT, FYEKMQ (reference sequence). CDR3 size: 14 residues. The chain's CDR3 is CASTLWSKGYEQYF. In nucleotides, the CDR3 is TGTGCCAGCACCCTCTGGTCTAAGGGATACGAGCAGTACTTC.

The table lists this clonotype with many counts. The chain joins TRBV21-1 to TRBJ1-5; the table gives TRBD1 as D, unverified against the DNA. TRBV21-1 is an annotated pseudogene. The CDR3 loop spans 15 amino acids. The CDR3 region has the DNA TGTGCCACCCGGCCGCGGGGACCATGGGTGCAGCCCCAGCATTTT. It translates to CATRPRGPWVQPQHF.

This clonotype has a count of ten or more. The chain combines TRBV6-4 with TRBJ2-1; 7 nucleotides match TRBD2. V lost 2 bases and J lost 4; bases outside the gene matches: 5. Germline lookup yields CDR1 MRHNA and CDR2 SNTAGT. This CDR3 is 15 amino acids long. CDR3 in amino acids: CASSDGAGAYNEQFF. CDR3 bases: TGTGCCAGCAGTGACGGCGCGGGAGCGTACAATGAGCAGTTCTTC.

This clonotype was picked up a small number of times. The gene calls are TRBV4-3 and TRBJ2-5; D uncertain. Deletions cut 0 bases from V and 5 bases from J, with 7 bases between. The CDR3 totals 13 residues. CDR1 LGHNA and CDR2 YSLEER come from the germline V gene. CDR3 loop: CASSQDIPETQYF. The DNA of the CDR3 is TGCGCCAGCAGCCAAGACATACCGGAGACCCAGTACTTC.

This clonotype was picked up many times. The chain uses TRBV27 and TRBJ1-2; 7 bases match TRBD1. Germline CDR1 is MNHEY and CDR2 is SMNVEV (reference sequence). V trimming: 6 bases; J trimming: 3 bases; junction bases outside the gene matches: 7. There are 14 residues in the CDR3. Written as DNA, the CDR3 is TGTGCCAGCAGGGTCGGACAGGCCTACTATGGCTACACCTTC. Its protein product is CASRVGQAYYGYTF.

This clonotype was detected many times. The V and J genes are TRBV7-8 and TRBJ2-7; D is perhaps TRBD2 (5 bases). This CDR3 contains 12 residues. Trimming left V 5 bases short and J 7 bases short, with 12 bases between. CDR1 SGHVS and CDR2 FQNEAQ come from the germline V gene. The CDR3 reads CASSRTGGEQYF. The CDR3 DNA is TGTGCCAGCAGCCGTACCGGAGGAGAGCAGTACTTC.

This clonotype was observed at least ten times. This chain uses TRBV4-1 with TRBJ2-1; TRBD2 agrees at 14 bases. The CDR3 is 18 residues long. Germline V CDR1 and CDR2: MGHRA, YSYEKL. Trimming removed 1 base from V and 9 bases from J; junction bases left unmatched: 11. The CDR3 sequence is CASSQARLAGGPGVEQFF. The CDR3 DNA reads TGCGCCAGCAGCCAAGCTCGACTAGCGGGAGGGCCGGGGGTTGAGCAGTTCTTC.

This clonotype was seen repeatedly, ten times or more. V gene TRBV20-1 combines with J gene TRBJ2-7, with D hard to call. Germline CDR1 reads DFQATT; CDR2 reads SNEGSKA (reference sequence). V lost 6 bases, J lost 2 bases, and 17 bases lay in between. The CDR3 spans 14 residues. CDR3 nucleotide sequence: TGCAGTGCCCCCCGTCAAGATACAACCTACGAGCAGTACTTC. Protein sequence: CSAPRQDTTYEQYF.

V gene TRBV20-1 combines with J gene TRBJ2-4; D might be TRBD2 (6 bases). Germline lookup yields CDR1 DFQATT and CDR2 SNEGSKA (reference sequence). This CDR3 contains 14 residues. V shed 7 bases and J shed 6 bases, with 19 bases lying between them. The CDR3 region is CSVEFPGGGNIQYF. The CDR3 DNA sequence: TGCAGTGTCGAGTTTCCCGGGGGAGGAAACATTCAGTACTTC.

Many counts were recorded for this clonotype. This chain uses TRBV13 with TRBJ1-2; weak D call: TRBD1 (5 bases). This CDR3 is built from 14 residues. V lost 6 bases, J lost 4 bases, and 15 bases lay in between. Germline values: CDR1 PRHDT, CDR2 FYEKMQ (reference sequence). Here the CDR3 DNA reads TGTGCCAGCAGAAGAAGCGCGGGGCCCTATGGCTACACCTTC. Amino acids: CASRRSAGPYGYTF.

In this sample, this clonotype turned up many times. The chain is built from TRBV7-6 and TRBJ2-5; the match to TRBD2 covers 11 bases. Germline CDR1 is SGHVS and CDR2 is FNYEAQ. Trimming cost V 5 bases and J 2 bases; bases outside gene matches: 13. The CDR3 length is 18 residues. CDR3 sequence reads: CASSERLAGNAGQETQYF. CDR3 DNA sequence: TGTGCCAGCAGCGAGCGACTAGCGGGGAACGCGGGGCAAGAGACCCAGTACTTC.

The chain is built from TRBV29-1 and TRBJ2-7, with D possibly TRBD1 on 5 matching bases. Germline loops: CDR1 SQVTM, CDR2 ANQGSEA. The ends were cut back, 3 bases at V and 1 base at J, with 7 bases in the middle. The CDR3 extends over 12 amino acids. The DNA for the CDR3 is TGCAGCGTTGATACAGGATCCTACGAGCAGTACTTC. Protein product: CSVDTGSYEQYF.

In the case of this clonotype: A much more abundant neighbour one base away suggests this may be a read error. V usage is TRBV28 and J usage is TRBJ1-2; TRBD1 matches at 10 bases. The CDR3 is 15 residues long. Per germline, CDR1 MDHEN and CDR2 SYDVKM. J was trimmed by 8 bases and V by 6 bases; bases with no gene match: 12. The CDR3 reads CASSAGTGVLMGYTF. The CDR3 nucleotides are TGTGCCAGCAGCGCCGGGACAGGGGTTCTCATGGGCTACACCTTC.